The text below deals with one T cell receptor (beta chain). Its antigen is not identified. The protocol was immunoSEQ multiplex PCR, while the TCRdb copy is restricted to in-frame clones and leaves out a portion. The sample yields 200,000 to 250,000 clones, approximately 82% seen once. The data stem from a study of cytomegalovirus exposure and HLA in healthy donors. The study, taken as a whole, reports: First-cohort TCR clusters tended to co-occur in the 130 or so validation repertoires, a later analysis found. TCR sequences were mostly rare, though some public TCRs occurred in many donors.

Unmatched junction bases numbered 7, after V lost 5 bases and J lost 5 bases. CDR3 size: 15 residues. Germline lookup yields CDR1 SGHAT and CDR2 FQNNGV. Donors were drawn from the approximately 110-subject validation cohort, separate from the 666-subject first cohort. Sequenced material: PBMCs. The sequence was collected from a woman under 30 in good health and CMV-seronegative. The gene calls are TRBV11-2 and TRBJ2-2; the match to TRBD1 covers 8 bases. CDR3 loop: CASSQDRVRTGELFF. The DNA for the CDR3 is TGTGCCAGCAGCCAGGACAGGGTGAGGACCGGGGAGCTGTTTTTT. Filled out from reference TRBV11-2 and TRBJ2-2, the complete variable domain reads EAGVAQSPRYKIIEKRQSVAFWCNPISGHATLYWYQQILGQGPKLLIQFQNNGVVDDSQLPKDRFSAERLKGVDSTLKIQPAKLEDSAVYLCASSQDRVRTGELFFGEGSRLTVL.